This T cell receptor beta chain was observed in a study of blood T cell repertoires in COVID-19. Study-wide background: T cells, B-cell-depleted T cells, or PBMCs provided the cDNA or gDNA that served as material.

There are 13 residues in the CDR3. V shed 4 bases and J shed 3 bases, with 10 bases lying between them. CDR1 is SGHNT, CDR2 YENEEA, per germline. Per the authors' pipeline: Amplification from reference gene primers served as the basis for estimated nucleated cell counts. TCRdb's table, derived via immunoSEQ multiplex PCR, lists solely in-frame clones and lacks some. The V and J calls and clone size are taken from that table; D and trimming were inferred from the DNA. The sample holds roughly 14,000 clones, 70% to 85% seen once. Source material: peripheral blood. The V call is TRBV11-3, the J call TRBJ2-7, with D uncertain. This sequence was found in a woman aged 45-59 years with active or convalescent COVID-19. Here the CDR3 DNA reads TGTGCCAGCAGCTCGACACCCGACTACGAGCAGTACTTC. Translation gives CASSSTPDYEQYF.